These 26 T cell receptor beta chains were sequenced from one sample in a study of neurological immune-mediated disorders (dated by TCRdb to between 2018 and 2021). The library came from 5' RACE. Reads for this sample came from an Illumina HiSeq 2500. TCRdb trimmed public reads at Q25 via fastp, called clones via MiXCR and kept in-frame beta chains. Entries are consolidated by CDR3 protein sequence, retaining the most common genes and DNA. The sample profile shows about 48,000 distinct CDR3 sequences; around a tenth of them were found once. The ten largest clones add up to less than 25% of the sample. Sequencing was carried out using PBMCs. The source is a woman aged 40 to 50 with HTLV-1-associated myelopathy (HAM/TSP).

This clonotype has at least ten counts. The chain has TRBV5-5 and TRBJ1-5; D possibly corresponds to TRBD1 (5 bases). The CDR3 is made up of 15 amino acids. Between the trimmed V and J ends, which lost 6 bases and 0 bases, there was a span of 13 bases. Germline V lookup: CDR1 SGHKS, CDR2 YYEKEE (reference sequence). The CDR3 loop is CASTPTAHSNQPQHF. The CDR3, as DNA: TGTGCCAGCACCCCGACAGCCCATAGCAATCAGCCCCAGCATTTT.

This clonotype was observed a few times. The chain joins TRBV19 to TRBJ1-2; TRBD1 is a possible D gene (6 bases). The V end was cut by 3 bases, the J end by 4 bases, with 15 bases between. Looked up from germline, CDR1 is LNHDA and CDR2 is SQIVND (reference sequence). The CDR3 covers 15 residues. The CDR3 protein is CASSIGGRGVYGYTF. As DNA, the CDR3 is TGTGCCAGTAGTATCGGTGGCAGGGGAGTCTATGGCTACACCTTC.

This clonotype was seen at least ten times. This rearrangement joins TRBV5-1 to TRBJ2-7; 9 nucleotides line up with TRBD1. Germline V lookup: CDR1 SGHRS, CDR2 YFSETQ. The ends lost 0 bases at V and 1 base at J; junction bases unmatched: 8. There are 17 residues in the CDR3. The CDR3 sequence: CASSLGLPGQGSYEQYF. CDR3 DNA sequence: TGCGCCAGCAGCTTGGGGCTCCCGGGACAGGGTTCCTACGAGCAGTACTTC.

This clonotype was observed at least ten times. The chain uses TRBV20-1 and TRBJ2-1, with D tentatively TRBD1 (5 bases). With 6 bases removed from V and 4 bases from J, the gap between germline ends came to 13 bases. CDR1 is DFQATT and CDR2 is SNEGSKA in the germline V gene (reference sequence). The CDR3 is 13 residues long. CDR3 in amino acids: CSAREDNYNEQFF. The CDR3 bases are TGCAGTGCCCGAGAGGACAATTACAATGAGCAGTTCTTC.

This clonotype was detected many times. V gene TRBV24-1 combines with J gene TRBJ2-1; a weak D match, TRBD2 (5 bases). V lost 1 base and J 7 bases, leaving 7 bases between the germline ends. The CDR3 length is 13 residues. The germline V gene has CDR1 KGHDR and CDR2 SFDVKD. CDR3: CATSDFLANEQFF. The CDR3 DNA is TGTGCCACCAGTGATTTCTTAGCGAATGAGCAGTTCTTC.

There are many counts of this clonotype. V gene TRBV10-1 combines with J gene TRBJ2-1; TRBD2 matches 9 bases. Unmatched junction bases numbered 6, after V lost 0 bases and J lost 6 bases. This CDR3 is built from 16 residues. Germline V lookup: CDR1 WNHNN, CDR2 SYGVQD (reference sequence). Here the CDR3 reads CASSESFASGANEQFF. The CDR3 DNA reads TGCGCCAGCAGTGAGTCCTTTGCTAGCGGGGCCAATGAGCAGTTCTTC.

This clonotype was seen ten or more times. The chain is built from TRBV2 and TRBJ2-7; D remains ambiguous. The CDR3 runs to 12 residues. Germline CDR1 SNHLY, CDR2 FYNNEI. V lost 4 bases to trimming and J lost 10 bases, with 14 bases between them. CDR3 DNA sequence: TGTGCCAGCAGTGCAGCTACATGGGAACAGTACTTC. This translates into CASSAATWEQYF.

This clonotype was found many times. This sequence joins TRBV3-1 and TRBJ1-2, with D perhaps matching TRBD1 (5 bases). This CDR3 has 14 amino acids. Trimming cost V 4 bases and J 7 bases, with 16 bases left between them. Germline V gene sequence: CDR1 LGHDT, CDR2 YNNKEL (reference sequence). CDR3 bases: TGTGCCAGCAGCCTATCAAGGGGAGGACTTGGCTACACCTTC. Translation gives CASSLSRGGLGYTF.

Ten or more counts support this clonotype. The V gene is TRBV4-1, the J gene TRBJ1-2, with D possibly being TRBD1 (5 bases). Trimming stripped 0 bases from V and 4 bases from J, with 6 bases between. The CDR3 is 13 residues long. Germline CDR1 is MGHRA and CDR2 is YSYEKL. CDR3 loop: CASSQETVYGYTF. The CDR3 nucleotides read TGCGCCAGCAGCCAAGAGACAGTCTATGGCTACACCTTC.

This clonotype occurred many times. The CDR3 DNA is TGTGCCACCAGCAGAGATCGCACGGGAGATTCACCCCTCCACTTT. Its translation is CATSRDRTGDSPLHF. The chain is built from TRBV15 and TRBJ1-6; D is uncertain. The V gene's germline CDR1 is LNHNV and CDR2 YYDKDF (reference sequence). The germline V and J ends were trimmed by 0 bases and 8 bases, with 11 bases remaining between them. The CDR3 extends over 15 amino acids. The full variable domain, with the rest looked up from reference TRBV15 and TRBJ1-6, is DAMVIQNPRYQVTQFGKPVTLSCSQTLNHNVMYWYQQKSSQAPKLLFHYYDKDFNNEADTPDNFQSRRPNTSFCFLDIRSPGLGDTAMYLCATSRDRTGDSPLHFGNGTRLTVT.

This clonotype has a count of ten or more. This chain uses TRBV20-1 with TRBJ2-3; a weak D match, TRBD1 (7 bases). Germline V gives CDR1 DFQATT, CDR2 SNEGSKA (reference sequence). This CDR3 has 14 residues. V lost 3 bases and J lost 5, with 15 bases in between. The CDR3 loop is CSARGTQGGDTQYF. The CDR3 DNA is TGCAGTGCTAGGGGGACCCAGGGGGGAGATACGCAGTATTTT.

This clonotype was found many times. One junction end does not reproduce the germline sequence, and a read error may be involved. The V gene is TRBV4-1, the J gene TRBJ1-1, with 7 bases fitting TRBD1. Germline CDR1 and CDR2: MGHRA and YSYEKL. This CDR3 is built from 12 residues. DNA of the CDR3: TGTGCCAGCAGGACAGGGAACACTGAAGCTTTCTTT. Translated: CASRTGNTEAFF.

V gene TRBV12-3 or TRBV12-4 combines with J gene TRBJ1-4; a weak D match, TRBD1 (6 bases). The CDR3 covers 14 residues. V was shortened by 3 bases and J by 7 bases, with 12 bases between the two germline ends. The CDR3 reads CASSLWGLGEKLFF. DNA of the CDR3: TGTGCCAGCAGTTTGTGGGGGCTAGGTGAAAAACTGTTTTTT.

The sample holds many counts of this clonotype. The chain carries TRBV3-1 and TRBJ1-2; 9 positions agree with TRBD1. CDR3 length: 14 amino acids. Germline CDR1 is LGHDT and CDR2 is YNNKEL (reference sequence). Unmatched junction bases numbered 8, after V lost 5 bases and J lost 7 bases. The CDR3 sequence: CASSSQGAFSGYTF. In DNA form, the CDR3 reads TGTGCCAGCAGCTCACAGGGGGCTTTTTCTGGCTACACCTTC. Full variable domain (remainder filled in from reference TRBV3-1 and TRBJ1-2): DTAVSQTPKYLVTQMGNDKSIKCEQNLGHDTMYWYKQDSKKFLKIMFSYNNKELIINETVPNRFSPKSPDKAHLNLHINSLELGDSAVYFCASSSQGAFSGYTFGSGTRLTVV.

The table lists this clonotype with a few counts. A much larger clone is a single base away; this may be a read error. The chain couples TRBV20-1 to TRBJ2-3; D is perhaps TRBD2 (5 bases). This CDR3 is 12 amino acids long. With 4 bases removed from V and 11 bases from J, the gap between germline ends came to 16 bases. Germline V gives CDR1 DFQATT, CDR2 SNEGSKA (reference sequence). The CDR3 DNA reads TGCAGTGCTATCCACGATGAGCGGAAGCAGTATTTT. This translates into CSAIHDERKQYF.

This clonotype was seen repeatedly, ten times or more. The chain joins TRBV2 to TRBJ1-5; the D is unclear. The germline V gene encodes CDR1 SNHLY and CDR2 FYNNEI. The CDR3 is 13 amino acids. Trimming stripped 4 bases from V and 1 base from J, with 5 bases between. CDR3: CASSGESNQPQHF. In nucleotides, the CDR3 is TGTGCCAGCAGTGGCGAAAGCAATCAGCCCCAGCATTTT.

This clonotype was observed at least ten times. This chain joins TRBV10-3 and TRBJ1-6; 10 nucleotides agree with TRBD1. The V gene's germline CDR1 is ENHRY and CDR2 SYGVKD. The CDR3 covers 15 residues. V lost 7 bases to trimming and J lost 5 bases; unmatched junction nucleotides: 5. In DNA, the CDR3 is TGTGCCATCAATCCGGGACAGGGGAATAATTCACCCCTCCACTTT. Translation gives CAINPGQGNNSPLHF.

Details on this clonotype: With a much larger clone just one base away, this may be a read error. The CDR3 loop is CASSQEFLTGKQYF. The CDR3 nucleotides are TGCGCCAGCAGCCAAGAGTTCCTGACAGGGAAGCAGTACTTC. The chain has TRBV4-1 and TRBJ2-7; 7 bases fit TRBD1. The CDR3 runs 14 residues. The V gene end was trimmed by 0 bases and the J gene end by 8 bases; junction bases not matched to a gene: 7. Germline CDR1 MGHRA, CDR2 YSYEKL.

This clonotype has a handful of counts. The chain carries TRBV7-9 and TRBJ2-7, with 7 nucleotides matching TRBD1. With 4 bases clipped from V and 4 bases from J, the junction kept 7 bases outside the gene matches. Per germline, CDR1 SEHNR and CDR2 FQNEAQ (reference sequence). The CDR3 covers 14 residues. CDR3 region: CASSSPGQSYEQYF. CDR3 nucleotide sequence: TGTGCCAGCAGCTCACCGGGACAGAGTTACGAGCAGTACTTC.

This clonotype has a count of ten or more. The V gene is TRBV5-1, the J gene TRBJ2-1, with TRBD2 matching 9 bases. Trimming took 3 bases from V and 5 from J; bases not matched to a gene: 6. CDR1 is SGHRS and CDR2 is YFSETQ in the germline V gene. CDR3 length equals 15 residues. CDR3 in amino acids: CASSSFSGGNNEQFF. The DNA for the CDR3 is TGCGCCAGCAGCTCCTTTAGCGGGGGTAACAATGAGCAGTTCTTC.

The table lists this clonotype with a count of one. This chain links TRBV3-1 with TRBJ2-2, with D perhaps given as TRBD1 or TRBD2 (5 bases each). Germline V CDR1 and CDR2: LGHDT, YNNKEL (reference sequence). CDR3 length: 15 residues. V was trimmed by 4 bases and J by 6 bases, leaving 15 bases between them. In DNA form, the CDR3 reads TGTGCCAGCAGCCCGACGAGGGGCAACCCCGGGGAGCTGTTTTTT. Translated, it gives CASSPTRGNPGELFF.

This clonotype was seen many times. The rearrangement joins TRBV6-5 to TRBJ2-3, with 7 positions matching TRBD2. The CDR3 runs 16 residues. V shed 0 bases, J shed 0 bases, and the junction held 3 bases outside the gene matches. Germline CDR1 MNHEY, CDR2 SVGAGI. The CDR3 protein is CASSYSQRGSTDTQYF. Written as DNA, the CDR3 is TGTGCCAGCAGTTACTCCCAGCGGGGTAGCACAGATACGCAGTATTTT.

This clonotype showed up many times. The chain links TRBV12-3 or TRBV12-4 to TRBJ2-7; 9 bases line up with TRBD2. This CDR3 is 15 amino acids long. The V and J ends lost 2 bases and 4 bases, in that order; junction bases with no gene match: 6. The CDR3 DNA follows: TGTGCCAGCAGTTTATTGGCGGGGGGGCGTTACGAGCAGTACTTC. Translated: CASSLLAGGRYEQYF.

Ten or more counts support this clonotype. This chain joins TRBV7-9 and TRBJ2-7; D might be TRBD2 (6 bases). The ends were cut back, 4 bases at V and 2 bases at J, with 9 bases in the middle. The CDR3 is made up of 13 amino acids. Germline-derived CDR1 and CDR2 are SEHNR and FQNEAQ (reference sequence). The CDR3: CASSSGLTYEQYF. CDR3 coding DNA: TGTGCCAGCAGCTCGGGACTTACCTACGAGCAGTACTTC.

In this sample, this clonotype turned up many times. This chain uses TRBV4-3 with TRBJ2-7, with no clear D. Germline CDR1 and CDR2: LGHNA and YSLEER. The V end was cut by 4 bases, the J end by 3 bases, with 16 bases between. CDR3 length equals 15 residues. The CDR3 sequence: CASSPRIWLHYEQYF. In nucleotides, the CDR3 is TGCGCCAGCAGCCCAAGGATCTGGCTCCACTACGAGCAGTACTTC.

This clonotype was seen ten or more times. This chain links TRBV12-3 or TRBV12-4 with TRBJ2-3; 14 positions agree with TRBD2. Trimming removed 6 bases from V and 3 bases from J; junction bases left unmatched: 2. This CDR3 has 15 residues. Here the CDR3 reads CASRRLAGGTDTQYF. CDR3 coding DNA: TGTGCCAGCAGGAGACTAGCGGGGGGGACAGATACGCAGTATTTT.